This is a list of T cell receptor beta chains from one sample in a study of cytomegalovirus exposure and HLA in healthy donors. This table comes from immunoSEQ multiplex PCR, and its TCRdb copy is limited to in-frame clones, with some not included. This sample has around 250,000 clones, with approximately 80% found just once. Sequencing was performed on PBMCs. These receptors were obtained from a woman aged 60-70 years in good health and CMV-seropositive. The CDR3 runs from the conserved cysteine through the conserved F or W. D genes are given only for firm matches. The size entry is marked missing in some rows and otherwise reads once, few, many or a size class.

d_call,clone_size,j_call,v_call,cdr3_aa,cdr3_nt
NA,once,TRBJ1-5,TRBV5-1,CASSLEGGNQPQHF,TGCGCCAGCAGCTTGGAAGGGGGCAATCAGCCCCAGCATTTT
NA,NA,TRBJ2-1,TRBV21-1,CASSVTGTSGRVRNEQFF,TGTGCCAGCAGCGTCACCGGGACTAGCGGGAGGGTTCGGAATGAGCAGTTCTTC
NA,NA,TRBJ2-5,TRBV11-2,CASSLAGIKQETQYF,TGTGCCAGCAGCTTAGCAGGGATCAAACAAGAGACCCAGTACTTC
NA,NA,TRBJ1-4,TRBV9,CASSPGWNPTNEKLFF,TGTGCCAGCAGTCCCGGGTGGAATCCAACTAATGAAAAACTGTTTTTT
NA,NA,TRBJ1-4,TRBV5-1,CASSPLEYEKLFF,TGCGCCAGCAGCCCCCTCGAGTATGAAAAACTGTTTTTT
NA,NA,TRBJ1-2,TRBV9,CASSVGTNYGYTF,TGTGCCAGCAGCGTAGGGACAAACTATGGCTACACCTTC
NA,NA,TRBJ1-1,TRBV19,CASSETGTDTEAFF,TGTGCCAGTAGTGAGACAGGAACTGACACTGAAGCTTTCTTT
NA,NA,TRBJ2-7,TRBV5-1,CASSPSSYEQYF,TGCGCCAGCAGTCCGAGTTCCTACGAGCAGTACTTC
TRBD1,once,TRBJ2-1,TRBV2,CARHRGTSYNEQFF,TGTGCCCGTCACAGGGGGACCTCCTACAATGAGCAGTTCTTC
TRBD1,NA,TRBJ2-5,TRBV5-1,CASSPGTGGKETQYF,TGCGCCAGCAGCCCCGGGACAGGGGGGAAAGAGACCCAGTACTTC
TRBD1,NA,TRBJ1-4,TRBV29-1,CSVDEGQKNEKLFF,TGCAGCGTTGATGAGGGACAGAAGAATGAAAAACTGTTTTTT
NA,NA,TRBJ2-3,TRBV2,CASFDLGIAGSTDTQYF,TGTGCCAGCTTCGACCTAGGGATCGCGGGGAGCACAGATACGCAGTATTTT
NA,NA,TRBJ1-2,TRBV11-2,CASSFSGEPYTF,TGTGCCAGCAGCTTCTCAGGGGAACCCTACACCTTC
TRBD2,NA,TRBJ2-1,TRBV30,CAWRTRVREGPRGEQFF,TGTGCCTGGAGGACGAGGGTGAGGGAGGGGCCGAGGGGTGAGCAGTTCTTC
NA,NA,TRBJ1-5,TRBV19,CATLRDNYSNQPQHF,TGTGCCACCCTCCGGGACAATTATAGCAATCAGCCCCAGCATTTT
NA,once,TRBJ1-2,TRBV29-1,CSASRSDYGYTF,TGCAGCGCTTCTCGGTCGGACTATGGCTACACCTTC
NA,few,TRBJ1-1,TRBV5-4,CASSPRTFRDSTEAFF,TGTGCCAGCAGCCCCCGAACCTTCAGGGACTCCACTGAAGCTTTCTTT
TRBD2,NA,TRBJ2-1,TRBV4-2,CASSPGTSGLEQFF,TGTGCCAGCAGCCCCGGGACTAGCGGACTAGAGCAGTTCTTC
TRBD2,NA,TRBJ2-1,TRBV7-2,CASSLPSSGSEFF,TGTGCCAGCAGCTTACCCTCTAGCGGGAGTGAGTTCTTC
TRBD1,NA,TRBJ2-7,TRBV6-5,CASSYRRDRSYEQYF,TGTGCCAGCAGTTACCGCCGGGACAGATCCTACGAGCAGTACTTC
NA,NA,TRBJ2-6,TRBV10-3,CAISRGNSGANVLTF,TGTGCCATCAGTCGGGGAAACTCTGGGGCCAACGTCCTGACTTTC
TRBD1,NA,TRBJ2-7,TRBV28,CASSYGTGDSYEQYF,TGTGCCAGCTCCTACGGGACAGGGGACTCCTACGAGCAGTACTTC
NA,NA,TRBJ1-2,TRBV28,CASSSPRGLSYGYTF,TGTGCCAGCAGTTCTCCCAGGGGCCTCTCCTATGGCTACACCTTC
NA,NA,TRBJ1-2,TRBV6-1,CASSPRTVVGYTF,TGTGCCAGCAGCCCCCGGACAGTCGTTGGCTACACCTTC
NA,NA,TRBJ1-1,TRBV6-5,CASSLGGQLNTEAFF,TGTGCCAGCAGTTTAGGGGGACAACTGAACACTGAAGCTTTCTTT
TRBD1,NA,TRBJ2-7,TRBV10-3,CASRTGGNEQYF,TGTGCCTCTCGGACAGGGGGGAACGAGCAGTACTTC
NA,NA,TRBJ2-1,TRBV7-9,CASSLRGRDRYNEQFF,TGTGCCAGCAGCTTAAGGGGGAGGGACCGTTACAATGAGCAGTTCTTC
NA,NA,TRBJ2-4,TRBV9,CASSVGRDLAKNIQYF,TGTGCCAGCAGCGTAGGACGGGATCTAGCCAAAAACATTCAGTACTTC
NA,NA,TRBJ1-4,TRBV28,CASSPPRGWEVEKLFF,TGTGCCAGCAGTCCACCCCGCGGGTGGGAGGTGGAAAAACTGTTTTTT
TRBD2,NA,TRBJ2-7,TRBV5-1,CASSLGGRTGEQYF,TGCGCCAGCAGCTTGGGCGGGAGGACGGGAGAGCAGTACTTC
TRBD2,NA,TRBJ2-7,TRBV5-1,CASSSPGLAGVYEQYF,TGCGCCAGCAGCTCCCCGGGACTAGCGGGAGTCTACGAGCAGTACTTC
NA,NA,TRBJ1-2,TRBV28,CASSGGSVYYGYTF,TGTGCCAGCAGCGGGGGGAGCGTATACTATGGCTACACCTTC
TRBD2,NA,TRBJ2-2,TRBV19,CASRLAGANTGELFF,TGTGCCAGTCGTCTAGCGGGAGCGAACACCGGGGAGCTGTTTTTT
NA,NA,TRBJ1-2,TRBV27,CASSFTGGLLYGYTF,TGTGCCAGCAGTTTCACGGGGGGCTTGCTTTATGGCTACACCTTC
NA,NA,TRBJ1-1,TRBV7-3,CASSSNSNTEAFF,TGTGCCAGCAGCTCTAACTCGAACACTGAAGCTTTCTTT
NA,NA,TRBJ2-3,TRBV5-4,CASSLVQGPDTQYF,TGTGCCAGCAGCTTGGTTCAGGGTCCAGATACGCAGTATTTT
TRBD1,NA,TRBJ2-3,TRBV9,CASSVRQGPSTDTQYF,TGTGCCAGCAGCGTTCGACAGGGACCTAGCACAGATACGCAGTATTTT
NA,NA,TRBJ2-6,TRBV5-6,CATGWAGANVLTF,TGTGCCACCGGGTGGGCTGGGGCCAACGTCCTGACTTTC
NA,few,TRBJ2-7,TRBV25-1,CASSEPGSRSYEQYF,TGTGCCAGCAGTGAACCCGGGTCCCGCTCCTACGAGCAGTACTTC
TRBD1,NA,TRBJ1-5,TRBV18,CASSPGQGSNQPQHF,TGTGCCAGCTCACCAGGACAGGGTAGCAATCAGCCCCAGCATTTT
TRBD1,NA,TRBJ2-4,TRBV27,CASVDRAKNIQYF,TGTGCCAGCGTGGACAGGGCAAAAAACATTCAGTACTTC
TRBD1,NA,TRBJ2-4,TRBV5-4,CASSLEGASAKNIQYF,TGTGCCAGCAGCTTGGAGGGGGCCTCGGCCAAAAACATTCAGTACTTC
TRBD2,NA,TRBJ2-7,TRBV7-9,CASSRGLAEIYEQYF,TGTGCCAGCAGCCGCGGACTAGCGGAGATCTACGAGCAGTACTTC
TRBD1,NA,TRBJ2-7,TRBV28,CASSTSRDRGFEQYF,TGTGCCAGCAGTACAAGCCGGGACAGGGGATTCGAGCAGTACTTC
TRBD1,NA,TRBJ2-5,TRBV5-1,CASSLFTGVRQETQYF,TGCGCCAGCAGCTTGTTTACAGGGGTCCGGCAAGAGACCCAGTACTTC
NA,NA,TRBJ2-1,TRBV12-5,CASGLFPAGYNEQFF,TGTGCTAGTGGTTTGTTCCCGGCGGGGTACAATGAGCAGTTCTTC
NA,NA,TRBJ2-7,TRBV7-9,CASSFDNPYEQYF,TGTGCCAGCAGCTTCGACAATCCCTACGAGCAGTACTTC